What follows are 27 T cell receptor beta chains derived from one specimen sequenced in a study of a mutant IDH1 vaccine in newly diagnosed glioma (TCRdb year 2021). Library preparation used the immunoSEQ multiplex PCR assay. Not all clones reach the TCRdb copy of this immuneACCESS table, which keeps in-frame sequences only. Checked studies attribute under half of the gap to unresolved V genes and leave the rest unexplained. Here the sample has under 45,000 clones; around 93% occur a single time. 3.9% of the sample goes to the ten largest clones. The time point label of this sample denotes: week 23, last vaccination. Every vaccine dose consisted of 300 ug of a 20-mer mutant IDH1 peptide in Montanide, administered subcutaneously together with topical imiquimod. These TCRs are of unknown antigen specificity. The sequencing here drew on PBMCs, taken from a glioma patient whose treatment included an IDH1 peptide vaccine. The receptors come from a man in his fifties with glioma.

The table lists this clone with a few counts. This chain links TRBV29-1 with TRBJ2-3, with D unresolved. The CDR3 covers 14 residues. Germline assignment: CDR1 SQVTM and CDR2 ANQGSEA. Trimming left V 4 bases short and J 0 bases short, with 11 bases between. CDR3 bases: TGCAGCGTTGCCCAAACGCTTAGCACAGATACGCAGTATTTT. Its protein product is CSVAQTLSTDTQYF.

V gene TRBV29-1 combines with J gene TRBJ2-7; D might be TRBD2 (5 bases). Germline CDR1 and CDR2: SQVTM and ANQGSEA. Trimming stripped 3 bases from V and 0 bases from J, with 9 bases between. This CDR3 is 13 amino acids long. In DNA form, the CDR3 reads TGCAGCGTTGATGGAGGACCCTCCTACGAGCAGTACTTC. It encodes CSVDGGPSYEQYF.

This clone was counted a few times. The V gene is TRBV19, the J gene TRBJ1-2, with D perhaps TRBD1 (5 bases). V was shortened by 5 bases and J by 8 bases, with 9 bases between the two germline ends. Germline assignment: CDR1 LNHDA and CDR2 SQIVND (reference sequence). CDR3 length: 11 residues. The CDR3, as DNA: TGTGCCAGTAGTGGGGGGGACGGCTACACCTTC. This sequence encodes CASSGGDGYTF.

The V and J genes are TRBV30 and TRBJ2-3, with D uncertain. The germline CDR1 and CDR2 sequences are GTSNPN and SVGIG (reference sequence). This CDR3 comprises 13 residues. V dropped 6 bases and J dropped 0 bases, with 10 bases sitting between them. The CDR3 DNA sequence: TGTGCCTGTTCATTCTCTAGCACAGATACGCAGTATTTT. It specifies CACSFSSTDTQYF.

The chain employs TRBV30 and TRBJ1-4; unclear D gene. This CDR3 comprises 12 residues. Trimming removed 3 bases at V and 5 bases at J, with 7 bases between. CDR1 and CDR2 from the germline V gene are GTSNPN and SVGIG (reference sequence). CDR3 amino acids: CAWSTNNEKLFF. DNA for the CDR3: TGTGCCTGGAGCACAAACAATGAAAAACTGTTTTTT.

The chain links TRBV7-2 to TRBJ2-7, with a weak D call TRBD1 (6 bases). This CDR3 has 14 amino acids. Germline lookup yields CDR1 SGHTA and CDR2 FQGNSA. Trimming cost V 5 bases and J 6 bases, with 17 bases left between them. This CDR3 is CASSIHSQGSEQYF. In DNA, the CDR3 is TGTGCCAGCAGCATACATTCTCAGGGGAGCGAGCAGTACTTC.

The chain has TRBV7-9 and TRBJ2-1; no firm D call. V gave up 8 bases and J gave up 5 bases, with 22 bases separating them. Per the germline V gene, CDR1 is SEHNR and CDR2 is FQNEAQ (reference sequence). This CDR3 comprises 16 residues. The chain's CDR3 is CASAPSVQNGHNEQFF. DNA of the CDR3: TGTGCCAGCGCCCCCTCGGTACAAAATGGGCACAATGAGCAGTTCTTC.

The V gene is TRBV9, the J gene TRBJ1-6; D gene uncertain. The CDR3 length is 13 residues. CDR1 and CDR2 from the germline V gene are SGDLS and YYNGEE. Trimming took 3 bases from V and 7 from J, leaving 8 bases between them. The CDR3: CASSATWNSPLHF. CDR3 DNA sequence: TGTGCCAGCAGCGCAACATGGAATTCACCCCTCCACTTT.

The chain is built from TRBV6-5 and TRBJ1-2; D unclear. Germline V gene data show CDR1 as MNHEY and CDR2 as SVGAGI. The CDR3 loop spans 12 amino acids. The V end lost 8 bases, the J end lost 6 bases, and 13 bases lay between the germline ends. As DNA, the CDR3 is TGTGCCAGCGGCTACACAGTGGATGGCTACACCTTC. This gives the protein CASGYTVDGYTF.

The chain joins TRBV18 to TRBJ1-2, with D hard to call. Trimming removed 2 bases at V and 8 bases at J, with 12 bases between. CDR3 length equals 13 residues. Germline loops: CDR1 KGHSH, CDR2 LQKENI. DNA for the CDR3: TGTGCCAGCTCACCAGCAGGAGTTAAAGGCTACACCTTC. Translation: CASSPAGVKGYTF.

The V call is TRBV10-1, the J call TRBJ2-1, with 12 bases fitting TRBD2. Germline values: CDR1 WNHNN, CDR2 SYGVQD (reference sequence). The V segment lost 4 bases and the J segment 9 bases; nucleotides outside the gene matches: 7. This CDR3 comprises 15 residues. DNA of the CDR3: TGCGCCAGCAGTGTCACTAGCGGGAGGTTTGGTGAGCAGTTCTTC. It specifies CASSVTSGRFGEQFF.

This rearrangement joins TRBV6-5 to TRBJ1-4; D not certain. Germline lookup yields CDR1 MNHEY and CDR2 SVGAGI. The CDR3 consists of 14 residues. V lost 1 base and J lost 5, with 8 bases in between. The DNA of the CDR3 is TGTGCCAGCAGTTACTTACAGACCAATGAAAAACTGTTTTTT. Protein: CASSYLQTNEKLFF.

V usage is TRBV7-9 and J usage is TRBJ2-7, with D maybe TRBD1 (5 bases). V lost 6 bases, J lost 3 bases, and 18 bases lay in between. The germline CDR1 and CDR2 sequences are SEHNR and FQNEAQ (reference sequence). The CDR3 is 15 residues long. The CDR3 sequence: CASSPGSGALYEQYF. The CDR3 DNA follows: TGTGCCAGCAGTCCAGGGTCGGGTGCTCTCTACGAGCAGTACTTC.

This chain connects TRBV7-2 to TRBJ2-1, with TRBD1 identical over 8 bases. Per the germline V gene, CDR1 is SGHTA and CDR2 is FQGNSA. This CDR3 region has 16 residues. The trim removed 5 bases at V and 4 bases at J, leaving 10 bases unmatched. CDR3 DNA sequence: TGTGCCAGCAGCCCCAGGGCGCAGGGGGCATACAATGAGCAGTTCTTC. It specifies CASSPRAQGAYNEQFF.

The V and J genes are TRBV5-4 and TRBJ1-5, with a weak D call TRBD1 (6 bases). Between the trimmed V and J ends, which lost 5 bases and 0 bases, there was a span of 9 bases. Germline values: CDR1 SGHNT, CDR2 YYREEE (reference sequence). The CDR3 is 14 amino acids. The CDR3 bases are TGTGCCAGCAGGGACAGCAATAGCAATCAGCCCCAGCATTTT. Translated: CASRDSNSNQPQHF.

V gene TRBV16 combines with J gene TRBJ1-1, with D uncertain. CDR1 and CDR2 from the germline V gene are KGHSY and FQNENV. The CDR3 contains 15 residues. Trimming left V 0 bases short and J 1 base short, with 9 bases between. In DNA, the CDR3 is TGTGCCAGCAGCCAATCCAGGACGGGGAACACTGAAGCTTTCTTT. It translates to CASSQSRTGNTEAFF.

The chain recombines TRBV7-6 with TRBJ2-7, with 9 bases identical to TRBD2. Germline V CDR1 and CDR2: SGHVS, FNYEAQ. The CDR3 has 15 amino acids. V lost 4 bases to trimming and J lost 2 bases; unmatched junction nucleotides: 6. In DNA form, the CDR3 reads TGTGCCAGCAGCTCCTTAGCGGGGGTCGCCTACGAGCAGTACTTC. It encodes CASSSLAGVAYEQYF.

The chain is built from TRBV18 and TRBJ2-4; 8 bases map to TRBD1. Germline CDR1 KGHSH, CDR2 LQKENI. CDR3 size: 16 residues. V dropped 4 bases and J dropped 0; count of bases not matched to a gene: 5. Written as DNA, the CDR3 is TGTGCCAGCTCACGCCCGGACAGGGTAGCCAAAAACATTCAGTACTTC. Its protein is CASSRPDRVAKNIQYF.

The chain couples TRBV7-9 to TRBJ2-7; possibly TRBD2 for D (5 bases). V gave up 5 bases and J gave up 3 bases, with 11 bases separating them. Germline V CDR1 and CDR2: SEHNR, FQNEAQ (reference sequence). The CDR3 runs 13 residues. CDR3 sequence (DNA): TGTGCCAGCAGCCCACGGGGAGACTACGAGCAGTACTTC. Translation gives CASSPRGDYEQYF.

The DNA for the CDR3 is TGTGCCAGCAGAGGACAGGGGAGTAACTATGGCTACACCTTC. This translates into CASRGQGSNYGYTF. The gene calls are TRBV2 and TRBJ1-2; 9 nucleotides agree with TRBD1. Germline lookup yields CDR1 SNHLY and CDR2 FYNNEI. CDR3 length equals 14 residues. V trimming: 6 bases; J trimming: 1 base; junction bases outside the gene matches: 3.

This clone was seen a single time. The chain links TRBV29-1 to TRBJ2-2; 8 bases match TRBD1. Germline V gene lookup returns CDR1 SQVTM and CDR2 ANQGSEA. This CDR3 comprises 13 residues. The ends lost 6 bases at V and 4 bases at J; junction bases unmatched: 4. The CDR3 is CSVDRVGTGELFF. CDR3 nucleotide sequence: TGCAGCGTGGACAGGGTAGGCACCGGGGAGCTGTTTTTT.

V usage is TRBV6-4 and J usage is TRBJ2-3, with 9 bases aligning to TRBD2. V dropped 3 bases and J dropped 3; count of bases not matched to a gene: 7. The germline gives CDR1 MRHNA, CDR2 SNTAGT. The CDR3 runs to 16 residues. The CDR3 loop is CASSEIAGAKTDTQYF. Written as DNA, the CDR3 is TGTGCCAGCAGTGAGATAGCGGGAGCCAAGACAGATACGCAGTATTTT.

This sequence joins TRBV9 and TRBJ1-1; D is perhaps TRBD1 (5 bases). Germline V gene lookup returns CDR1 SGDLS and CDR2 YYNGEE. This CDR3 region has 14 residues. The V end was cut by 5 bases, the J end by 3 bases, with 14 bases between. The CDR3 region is CASRGVKGDTEAFF. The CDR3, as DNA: TGTGCCAGCAGAGGGGTAAAGGGAGACACTGAAGCTTTCTTT.

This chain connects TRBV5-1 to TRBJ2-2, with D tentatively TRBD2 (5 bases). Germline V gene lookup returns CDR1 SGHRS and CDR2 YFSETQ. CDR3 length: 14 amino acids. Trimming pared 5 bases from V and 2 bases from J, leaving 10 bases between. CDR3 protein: CASRSSFNTGELFF. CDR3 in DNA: TGCGCCAGCAGATCTAGCTTTAACACCGGGGAGCTGTTTTTT.

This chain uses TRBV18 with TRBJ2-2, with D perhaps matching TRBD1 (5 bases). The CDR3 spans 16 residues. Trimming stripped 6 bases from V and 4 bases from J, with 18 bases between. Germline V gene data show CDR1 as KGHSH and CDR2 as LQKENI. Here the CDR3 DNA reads TGTGCCAGCTCTTACCAGGGCCCGCGCGCCACCGGGGAGCTGTTTTTT. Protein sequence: CASSYQGPRATGELFF. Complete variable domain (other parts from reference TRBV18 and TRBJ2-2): NAGVMQNPRHLVRRRGQEARLRCSPMKGHSHVYWYRQLPEEGLKFMVYLQKENIIDESGMPKERFSAEFPKEGPSILRIQQVVRGDSAAYFCASSYQGPRATGELFFGEGSRLTVL.

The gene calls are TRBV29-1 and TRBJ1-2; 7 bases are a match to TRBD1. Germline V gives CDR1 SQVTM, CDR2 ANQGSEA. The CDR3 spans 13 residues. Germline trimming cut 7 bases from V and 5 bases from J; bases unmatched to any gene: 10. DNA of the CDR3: TGCAGCGCCGATAAAGGGGGCCTTTATGGCTACACCTTC. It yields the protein CSADKGGLYGYTF.

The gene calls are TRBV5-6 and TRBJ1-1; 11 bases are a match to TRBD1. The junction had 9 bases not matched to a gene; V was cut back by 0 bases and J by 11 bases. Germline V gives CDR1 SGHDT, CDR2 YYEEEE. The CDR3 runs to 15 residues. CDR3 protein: CASSLEDRGRWNAFF. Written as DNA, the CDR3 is TGTGCCAGCAGCTTGGAGGACAGGGGGCGTTGGAATGCTTTCTTT.